This note documents a single TCR beta chain sequence. There is no known antigen for this receptor. This sample is part of a study of cytomegalovirus exposure and HLA in healthy donors (TCRdb year 2017). Some background on the complete study: An earlier analysis of 550 to 700 of the donors reported 276 Gb of sequence data and roughly 100 million unique TCR beta sequences from about 179 million T cells. In a later genetic analysis, genome-wide SNP genotypes for about 55% of the roughly 700 donors were used, and that subset was treated as a discovery cohort. Typing coverage differed by locus: A, B, C, DRB1 and DQB1 were typed in about 620-630 donors, DQA1 in 522, DPA1 in some 610, and DPB1 in approximately 450. Class I and class II HLA loci were covered by the typing at four-digit resolution. The later analysis used no new phenotypic data to find candidate immune exposures, relying instead on TCR beta sequences and their occurrence across donors. Because of strong linkage in the cohort, a handful of DR-DQ haplotypes were treated as single units for association and clustering. The study aimed to test whether signatures of past pathogen exposure could be identified by cataloging public T cell receptors. The genetic ancestry cluster associated with self-reported Caucasian donors included 81% of the roughly 380 genotyped donors. In an earlier analysis of about 590 of the donors, high-throughput TCR beta sequencing was used to judge whether each TCR beta V gene segment behaved as functional or pseudogenic. High-throughput TCR immunosequencing, statistical association of individual TCRs with disease status, and machine learning were combined to predict cytomegalovirus infection status. Approximately 330 gigabases of sequencing data and around 85 million unique TCR sequences made up an early release that covered some 640 HLA-typed donors. The study used immunosequencing to profile the T cell repertoires of approximately 640 subjects and linked those repertoires to cytomegalovirus serostatus. Alongside the repertoire data, information on donor age, sex, ethnicity and CMV serostatus was compiled. Every discovery cohort repertoire had been produced on one sequencing platform. A later analysis re-examined previously published TCR beta repertoires from 610 or so donors and added high-resolution HLA genotyping to investigate patterns of TCR occurrence. Along with the roughly 700-subject first cohort, a separate validation cohort of more than 90 different subjects was used. Among 350 to 400 genotyped donors of the cohort, an average of roughly 240,000 unique TCR beta nucleotide sequences were sequenced per donor, roughly a sixth of them non-productive. Study-wide conclusions, independent of this receptor: The study listed 150 to 200 TCR beta chains as associated with cytomegalovirus. The authors suggested that the approach could potentially be generalized to other disease states and immunological phenotypes. This cohort had only TCR beta chains sequenced, and the lack of alpha or paired-chain data limited which features could be detected. A cluster of highly shared sequence variants was judged likely to be a technical artifact of the sequencing pipeline. Compared with equally common non-associated chains, HLA-associated TCR beta chains in a later analysis were more clonally expanded and had lower generation probabilities. Most CMV-associated TCR beta chains appeared to be HLA-restricted in a later analysis, and the HLA associations seemed to be driven largely by CMV exposure. Roughly uniform sequencing depth across donors was assumed in presence/absence analyses, although this assumption may not hold. In an earlier analysis of approximately 590 of the donors, most TCR beta V segments appeared in productive rearrangements about 87% or about 30% of the time, broadly matching IMGT annotations. In a later genetic analysis, fewer N-insertions in productive TCRs were reported among donors in an Asian-associated ancestry cluster than the roughly 640-donor mean. A further reported finding was that TCR beta sequences accurately predicted the HLA-A and HLA-B alleles for most subjects in the first cohort. Because counts were too low, under 20 rarely observed V segments, including chromosome 9 orphons, were left out of the earlier analysis of approximately 580 of the donors. V-gene and J-gene trimming of TCR beta chains was associated with a missense DCLRE1C variant in a later genetic analysis, and the association was replicated in an independent cohort. In vitro tests confirmed that a few of the cytomegalovirus-associated TCR beta chains recognize cytomegalovirus antigens. Linkage disequilibrium might explain the correlated functional status among segregating V segments, but an unknown experimental factor could not be ruled out. In a later analysis, the rate of TCR association differed among HLA loci, with DRB1 alleles having the most associated TCRs and HLA-C alleles having the fewest. Immune exposure information for the cohort was limited to CMV serostatus. HLA typing was unavailable for some donors at each locus, so association tests used only the typed subset. Several of the top co-occurrence clusters appeared to be linked to parvovirus B19, influenza, CMV and Epstein-Barr virus, according to a later analysis. Most TCR sequences were seen in very few donors, while some public TCRs were found in many individuals. The classifier was reported to diagnose cytomegalovirus status with high specificity and sensitivity in both the original and validation cohorts. Strong co-occurrence of HLA alleles, especially DR and DQ, made assigning TCR associations to individual alleles difficult. At a false discovery rate of 0.05, a later analysis linked under 20,000 TCR beta sequences to specific HLA alleles.

Libraries were built with the immunoSEQ multiplex PCR assay. For the multiplex PCR, a mixture combining 60 forward primers for TCR Vbeta segments and 13 reverse primers for TCR Jbeta segments was used. The CDR3 region of rearranged TCR beta genes was amplified from genomic DNA with a multiplex PCR assay. Amplified TCR beta libraries were sequenced as 87-base-pair reads on the Illumina HiSeq System. Under the source paper's analysis protocol: In a later analysis, approximately 74 million unique TCR beta chains were counted across the 650 to 700 repertoires, and around 10 million of these chains were shared by at least two donors. Raw reads were error-corrected and collapsed into unique sequences by a nearest-neighbor algorithm in which closely related sequences were merged to remove PCR and sequencing errors. CDR3 sequences were aligned to IMGT reference sequences to assign V, D and J gene segments. For a sequence to be retained, a match of at least six nucleotides to both a V gene segment and a J gene segment was required. A rearrangement counted as productive if the CDR3 had no stop codons and remained in frame with V and J, and every other rearrangement counted as non-productive. Following IMGT convention, CDR3 was defined as the stretch from the second conserved V-encoded cysteine up to the conserved J-encoded phenylalanine. The earlier analysis of 550 to 650 of the donors excluded any sequence lacking an unambiguous match to a single V gene segment. An earlier analysis of 500 to 700 of the donors classified V segments as functional when productive rearrangements were above 56.7% and as segregating when the standard deviation between donors was above 5%. To diagnose cytomegalovirus status from the catalog of TCR beta chain sequences, a statistical classification framework was built. A later analysis assigned V and J genes by comparing TCR nucleotide sequences with IMGT/GENE-DB human TR gene sequences. Using the TCRdist pipeline, a later analysis assigned CDR3 sequences along with most-parsimonious VDJ recombination scenarios. In a later analysis, every TCR beta chain was defined by the combination of its CDR3 amino acid sequence and its V-gene family, and reads without a unique V-gene family were dropped. To address suspected cross-contamination and a sequencing artifact, a later analysis removed over 500 highly shared, low-generation-probability nucleotide sequences. In a later analysis, a clonal expansion index for each public chain was calculated from normalized within-repertoire ranks of inferred template counts. In a later analysis, generation probabilities were computed with a VDJ recombination model fitted to out-of-frame rearrangements, and the resulting probabilities were checked against IGoR. Hypergeometric tests were used in a later analysis to score TCR-TCR, TCR-HLA and TCR-CMV co-occurrence, with a repertoire-size bias correction applied to the TCR pairs. To estimate false discovery rates, a later analysis permuted the HLA or CMV assignments 20 times. A later analysis grouped co-occurring TCRs with DBSCAN, adding TCRdist sequence similarity when clustering within HLA-allele-positive subsets. Co-occurrence clustering excluded repertoires with fewer than 30,000 or more than 120,000 public chains, plus five with anomalous nucleotide sharing. The clones in this table, taken by TCRdb from immuneACCESS, are in-frame only. Not every clone is retained; where verified, under half of the shortfall comes from an unresolved V gene, and the cause of the rest is unknown. V and J calls plus clone size are reproduced from that table; the DNA served to infer D and trimming. This sample's records show 130,000 or so clones. The top ten hold about 1.5% of the sample.

The cohort was made up of 650 to 700 healthy bone marrow donors. Cohort members were all nominally healthy when sampled, although unrecorded immune exposures were likely present. The donor tested CMV seropositive and was one of the 289 seropositive cohort members. A peripheral blood sample was collected from each donor, and TCR beta sequencing was performed on peripheral blood mononuclear cells. The Qiagen DNeasy Blood Extraction Kit was used to extract genomic DNA from the blood cell samples. The sample consisted of PBMCs. This clonotype was obtained from a woman in her thirties or forties in good health and CMV-seropositive.

The DNA is TGTGCCAGCAGCTTAGGAACAGGTACCAACACTGAAGCTTTCTTT. This codes for CASSLGTGTNTEAFF. This chain joins TRBV7-2 to TRBJ1-1; the best D guess is TRBD1, with 5 bases matching. CDR1 SGHTA and CDR2 FQGNSA are derived from the germline V gene. V drops 1 base and J drops 2 bases, leaving 11 bases in between. The CDR3 has 15 amino acids, counting the end cysteine and phenylalanine. CDR3 DNA only is kept here, 45 bases in frame from base 1.